This T cell receptor beta chain came from a study of CD4 T cell repertoires in COVID-19. Findings of the study overall: Several top expanded SARS-CoV-2-reactive clonotypes were shared by two or three memory subsets.

This table comes from immunoSEQ multiplex PCR, and its TCRdb copy is limited to in-frame clones, with some not included. Here the sample spans approximately 79,000 clones, roughly 80% being singletons. This clone appeared once. Antigen specificity is unknown. The germline gives CDR1 LGHDT, CDR2 YNNKEL (reference sequence). V was trimmed by 4 bases and J by 0 bases, leaving 16 bases between them. This CDR3 is 18 amino acids long. The chain couples TRBV3-1 (or the pseudogene TRBV3-2) to TRBJ2-6; a possible D gene is TRBD2 (7 bases). The origin of this receptor is a human donor who had COVID-19. The sequences come from CD4+ T cells from peripheral blood, collected after recovery from COVID-19. DNA for the CDR3: TGTGCCAGCAGCCCCCCTGGGGGGGCGACCTCTGGGGCCAACGTCCTGACTTTC. Its translation is CASSPPGGATSGANVLTF.